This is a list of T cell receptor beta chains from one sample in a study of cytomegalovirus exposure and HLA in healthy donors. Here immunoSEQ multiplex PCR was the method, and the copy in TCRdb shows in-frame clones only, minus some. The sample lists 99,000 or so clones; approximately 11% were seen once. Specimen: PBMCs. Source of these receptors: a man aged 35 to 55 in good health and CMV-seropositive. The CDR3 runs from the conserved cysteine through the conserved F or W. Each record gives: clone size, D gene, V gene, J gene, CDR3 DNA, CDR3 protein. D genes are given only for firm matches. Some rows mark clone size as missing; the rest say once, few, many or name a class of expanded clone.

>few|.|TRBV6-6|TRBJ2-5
TGTGCCAGCAGAACGAGGGCTATTCAAGAGACCCAGTACTTC
CASRTRAIQETQYF
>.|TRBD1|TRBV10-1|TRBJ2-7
TGCGCCAGCAGTGATGACAGGGGCGCCTGGTACGAGCAGTACTTC
CASSDDRGAWYEQYF
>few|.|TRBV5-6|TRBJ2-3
TGTGCCAGCAGCTTAAGAGGGACTAGCACAGATACGCAGTATTTT
CASSLRGTSTDTQYF
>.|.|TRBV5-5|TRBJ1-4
TGTGCCAGCAGCTTGGACAGGGAAAATGAAAAACTGTTTTTT
CASSLDRENEKLFF
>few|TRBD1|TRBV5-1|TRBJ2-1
TGCGCCAGCCGGGGACAGGGGGCGGGCAATGAGCAGTTCTTC
CASRGQGAGNEQFF
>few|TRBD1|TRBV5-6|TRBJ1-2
TGTGCCAGCAGCGCGGGACAGTTATATGGCTACACCTTC
CASSAGQLYGYTF
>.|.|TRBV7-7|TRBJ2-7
TGTGCTAGCAGCTTAGCTCTAGCCTCCAACGAGCAGTACTTC
CASSLALASNEQYF
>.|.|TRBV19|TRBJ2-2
TGTGCCAGTAGTATAGTTCGGGTAAACACCGGGGAGCTGTTTTTT
CASSIVRVNTGELFF
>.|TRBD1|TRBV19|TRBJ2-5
TGTGCCAGTAGTACGTCAGGGGGCGAGGAGACCCAGTACTTC
CASSTSGGEETQYF
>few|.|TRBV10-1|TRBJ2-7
TGCGCCAGCAGTGAGGGACTTTCCGTCAACTACGAGCAGTACTTC
CASSEGLSVNYEQYF
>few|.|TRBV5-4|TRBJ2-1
TGTGCCAGCAGCTTGATATTGGATAGCGCGAGCCTCAAGTTCTTC
CASSLILDSASLKFF
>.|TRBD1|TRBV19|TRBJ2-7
TGTGCCAGTAGTGGAGGACAGGCTAACTACGAGCAGTACTTC
CASSGGQANYEQYF
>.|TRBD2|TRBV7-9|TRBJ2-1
TGTGCCAGCAGCTCTAAGGTGCATATAGCGGGGCGGAATGAGCAGTTCTTC
CASSSKVHIAGRNEQFF
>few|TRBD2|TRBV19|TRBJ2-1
TGTGCCAGTAGTATTGGCCTAGCGGGAGGGCCTTCCTACAATGAGCAGTTCTTC
CASSIGLAGGPSYNEQFF
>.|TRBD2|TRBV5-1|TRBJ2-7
TGCGCCAGCAGTTTGGGACTAGCGGGAGTAGACGAGCAGTACTTC
CASSLGLAGVDEQYF
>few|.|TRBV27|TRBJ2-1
TGTGCCAGCAGTTTGAGTAGCCAGGGGTACAATGAGCAGTTCTTC
CASSLSSQGYNEQFF
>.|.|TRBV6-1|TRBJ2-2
TGTGCCAGCAGTGAGGCCTTCACCGGGGAGCTGTTTTTT
CASSEAFTGELFF
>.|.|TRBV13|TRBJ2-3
TGTGCCAGCAGCCGAGGGTTGCGGGCAGATACGCAGTATTTT
CASSRGLRADTQYF
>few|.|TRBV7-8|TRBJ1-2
TGTGCCAGCAGCTTGGCGGCGAACACCGCTAACTATGGCTACACCTTC
CASSLAANTANYGYTF
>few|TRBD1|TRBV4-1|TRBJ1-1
TGCGCCAGCAGCCAAGGGAGGGCAGGGGGGACTGAAGCTTTCTTT
CASSQGRAGGTEAFF
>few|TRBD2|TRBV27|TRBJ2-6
TGTGCCAGCCGGAGGGGACTAGCGGGAGTACCTGGGGCCAACGTCCTGACTTTC
CASRRGLAGVPGANVLTF
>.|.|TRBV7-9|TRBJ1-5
TGTGCCAGCAGCCCGGACAGTTTTTATCAGCCCCAGCATTTT
CASSPDSFYQPQHF
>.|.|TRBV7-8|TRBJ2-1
TGTGCCAGCAGCTTAGATTCGTCCTACCGAGGAAATGAGCAGTTCTTC
CASSLDSSYRGNEQFF
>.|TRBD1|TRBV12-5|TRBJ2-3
TGTGCTAGTGCCCTGGACAGGCCCACAGATACGCAGTATTTT
CASALDRPTDTQYF
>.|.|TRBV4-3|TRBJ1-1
TGCGCCAGCAGCCAAGATGGTAACTTTCAGGGGAAAAACACTGAAGCTTTCTTT
CASSQDGNFQGKNTEAFF
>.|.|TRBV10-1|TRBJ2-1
TGCGCCAGCAGCTTTGGAGGGCCCCTTTACAATGAGCAGTTCTTC
CASSFGGPLYNEQFF
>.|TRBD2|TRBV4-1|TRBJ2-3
TGCGCCAGCAGCCAAGATAGCGGGTGGACAGATACGCAGTATTTT
CASSQDSGWTDTQYF
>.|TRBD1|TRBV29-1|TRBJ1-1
TGCAGCGTTGCGGACAGGGGGCCTAACACTGAAGCTTTCTTT
CSVADRGPNTEAFF
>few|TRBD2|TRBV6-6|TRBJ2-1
TGTGCCAGCAGTTACGTTATCTCGGGCGGGGGTGAGCAGTTCTTC
CASSYVISGGGEQFF
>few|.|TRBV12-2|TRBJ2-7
TGTGCAAGTCGCTTAGCCTTTTGGACTAGCGGGAGGCACGAGCAGTACTTC
CASRLAFWTSGRHEQYF